Below are 10 T cell receptor beta chains sequenced from a single sample in a study of CD8 T cells in Susac syndrome. cDNA came from about 0.51 to 1 ug RNA primed by random hexamers. Using its own MiXCR run on the immunoSEQ multiplex PCR reads, TCRdb lists one record per CDR3 protein. The sample lists approximately 180,000 distinct CDR3 sequences; approximately 95% were seen once. The specimen was CD4+ T cells from PBMCs. All receptors come from a human donor with multiple sclerosis.

The J gene is TRBJ2-5, the V gene TRBV20-1; D is unclear. The germline V gene encodes CDR1 DFQATT and CDR2 SNEGSKA (reference sequence). The CDR3 consists of 13 residues. Trimming removed 1 base at V and 2 bases at J, with 8 bases between. The CDR3 here is CSARGLRQETQYF. CDR3 nucleotides: TGCAGTGCTAGAGGCCTCCGACAAGAGACCCAGTACTTC.

The CDR3 is CASTRTGSDYEQYF. CDR3 bases: TGTGCCAGCACCCGGACAGGGTCAGACTACGAGCAGTACTTC. V usage is TRBV11-3 and J usage is TRBJ2-7; 8 bases are a match to TRBD1. Germline V lookup: CDR1 SGHNT, CDR2 YENEEA. The V gene end was trimmed by 7 bases and the J gene end by 3 bases; junction bases not matched to a gene: 8. The CDR3 consists of 14 residues.

Here the CDR3 reads CASTTNRVGEQYF. CDR3 DNA sequence: TGTGCCAGCACCACCAATCGGGTGGGCGAGCAGTACTTC. V gene TRBV3-1 combines with J gene TRBJ2-7; D is unresolved. CDR3 length: 13 residues. V was shortened by 7 bases and J by 6 bases, with 16 bases between the two germline ends. CDR1 LGHDT and CDR2 YNNKEL come from the germline V gene (reference sequence).

V usage is TRBV20-1 and J usage is TRBJ2-7, with D possibly matching TRBD1 (6 bases). CDR1 DFQATT and CDR2 SNEGSKA come from the germline V gene (reference sequence). Trimming stripped 2 bases from V and 0 bases from J, with 8 bases between. The CDR3 contains 13 residues. The CDR3 coding sequence is TGCAGTGCTAGATCAGGGGCCTCCTACGAGCAGTACTTC. It codes for CSARSGASYEQYF.

The chain recombines TRBV29-1 with TRBJ1-3, with 8 bases fitting TRBD1. CDR3 length: 14 residues. Germline loops: CDR1 SQVTM, CDR2 ANQGSEA. With 7 bases clipped from V and 0 bases from J, the junction kept 5 bases outside the gene matches. CDR3 bases: TGCAGCGCCCACACAGGGGGCTCTGGAAACACCATATATTTT. Amino acid sequence: CSAHTGGSGNTIYF.

The CDR3 here is CASIQGRGASPLHF. In nucleotides, the CDR3 is TGTGCCAGCATCCAGGGGAGGGGTGCTTCACCCCTCCACTTT. This chain links TRBV2 with TRBJ1-6; maybe TRBD1 (6 bases). Germline CDR1 SNHLY, CDR2 FYNNEI. The CDR3 has 14 residues. V was cut by 7 bases and J by 9 bases, with 16 bases left in between.

The chain couples TRBV14 to TRBJ2-1, with 8 bases matching TRBD1. The V gene's germline CDR1 is SGHDN and CDR2 FVKESK. The CDR3 has 15 amino acids. The V gene end was trimmed by 5 bases and the J gene end by 1 base; junction bases not matched to a gene: 4. CDR3 coding DNA: TGTGCCAGCAGCTTCGACAGGGGTTCCTACAATGAGCAGTTCTTC. Encoded protein: CASSFDRGSYNEQFF.

The chain recombines TRBV25-1 with TRBJ1-6, with TRBD1 identical over 8 bases. Trimming took 8 bases from V and 6 from J; bases not matched to a gene: 9. CDR1 and CDR2 (germline): MGHDK, SYGVNS. This CDR3 region has 15 residues. Here the CDR3 reads CASHRGTVGNSPLHF. CDR3 sequence (DNA): TGTGCCAGCCACAGGGGGACAGTGGGTAATTCACCCCTCCACTTT.

The genes are TRBV4-2 and TRBJ1-6, with D unclear. Trimming shortened V by 0 bases and J by 10 bases, and 4 bases separated the two germline ends. CDR3 size: 12 residues. Germline V CDR1 and CDR2: LGHNA, YNFKEQ. This CDR3 is CASSQERSPLHF. In DNA form, the CDR3 reads TGTGCCAGCAGCCAAGAGCGCTCACCCCTCCACTTT.

The rearrangement uses TRBV4-3 and TRBJ1-2; D is undetermined. The CDR3 extends over 13 amino acids. Germline CDR1 and CDR2: LGHNA and YSLEER. Trimming cost V 0 bases and J 2 bases, with 4 bases left between them. The CDR3 DNA is TGCGCCAGCAGCCAAGACGGGAACTATGGCTACACCTTC. It is translated as CASSQDGNYGYTF.